A single sample is the source of the 18 T cell receptor beta chains below, sequenced in a study of T cell repertoires in ileal Crohn's disease. The assay was immunoSEQ multiplex PCR, and TCRdb's table has in-frame clones only and misses some. The sample records around 1,600 clones, approximately 75% being singletons. Input material: ileal tissue. The receptor set was obtained from an adult with Crohn's disease.

The genes are TRBV18 and TRBJ1-4; D gene ambiguous. The germline V and J ends were trimmed by 4 bases and 0 bases, with 12 bases remaining between them. Germline V CDR1 and CDR2: KGHSH, LQKENI. The CDR3 has 16 residues. The CDR3 sequence is CASSLLWGATNEKLFF. The CDR3 DNA reads as TGTGCCAGCTCACTATTGTGGGGAGCAACTAATGAAAAACTGTTTTTT.

The chain employs TRBV5-5 and TRBJ1-6; D is uncertain. Trimming took 0 bases from V and 6 from J, leaving 7 bases between them. Germline V gene lookup returns CDR1 SGHKS and CDR2 YYEKEE (reference sequence). This CDR3 region has 14 residues. The CDR3 sequence is CASSLVVSNSPLHF. The CDR3 DNA reads TGTGCCAGCAGCTTGGTTGTCAGTAATTCACCCCTCCACTTT.

The V and J genes are TRBV2 and TRBJ1-1; TRBD1 is a possible D gene (6 bases). The V end was cut by 0 bases, the J end by 4 bases, with 9 bases between. The CDR3 runs 14 residues. The germline gives CDR1 SNHLY, CDR2 FYNNEI. The CDR3: CASSEAPRGTEAFF. CDR3 bases: TGTGCCAGCAGTGAAGCCCCCAGGGGCACTGAAGCTTTCTTT.

V gene TRBV4-3 combines with J gene TRBJ1-1, with D unresolved. This CDR3 is built from 13 residues. Germline loops: CDR1 LGHNA, CDR2 YSLEER. The germline V and J ends were trimmed by 4 bases and 6 bases, with 12 bases remaining between them. The CDR3 protein is CASSPSWQAEAFF. The CDR3 nucleotides read TGCGCCAGCAGCCCCAGCTGGCAGGCTGAAGCTTTCTTT.

The CDR3 DNA sequence: TGTGCCAGCAGCGTAGGGTCGCTACAGGGGAACGGAAACACCATATATTTT. It specifies CASSVGSLQGNGNTIYF. The V gene is TRBV9, the J gene TRBJ1-3, with 7 bases that match TRBD1. After removal of 0 bases from V and 4 bases from J, the junction contained 10 bases not matched to a gene. Germline CDR1 SGDLS, CDR2 YYNGEE. This CDR3 region has 17 residues.

The chain has TRBV2 and TRBJ2-3; TRBD2 matches at 8 bases. Trimming removed 6 bases from V and 6 bases from J; junction bases left unmatched: 14. The CDR3 covers 16 residues. Germline V gene lookup returns CDR1 SNHLY and CDR2 FYNNEI. The CDR3 DNA is TGTGCCAGCAGCTTACGGGGGGGCCGTGAGTGGGATACGCAGTATTTT. This translates into CASSLRGGREWDTQYF.

V usage is TRBV6-1 and J usage is TRBJ1-2, with 7 nucleotides matching TRBD1. V dropped 1 base and J dropped 7; count of bases not matched to a gene: 12. Germline CDR1 reads MNHNS; CDR2 reads SASEGT. The CDR3 consists of 16 residues. Written as DNA, the CDR3 is TGTGCCAGCAGTGAAGTCTCGTCCAGGGGGTCGATTGGCTACACCTTC. Translation gives CASSEVSSRGSIGYTF.

This clone was seen a single time. The V call is TRBV30, the J call TRBJ1-5, with D possibly being TRBD1 (6 bases). The length of the CDR3 is 15 residues. V was cut by 2 bases and J by 4 bases, with 15 bases left in between. The V gene's germline CDR1 is GTSNPN and CDR2 SVGIG (reference sequence). CDR3 DNA: TGTGCCTGGAGTTCGGAACAGGGTATGAATCAGCCCCAGCATTTT. As protein: CAWSSEQGMNQPQHF.

The gene calls are TRBV2 and TRBJ1-2; a possible D gene is TRBD1 (6 bases). From germline, CDR1 is SNHLY and CDR2 FYNNEI. The V and J ends lost 0 bases and 2 bases respectively, with 10 bases between them. This CDR3 spans 15 amino acids. In DNA form, the CDR3 reads TGTGCCAGCAGTGAAGCTGGCAGGGGAAACTATGGCTACACCTTC. Translating it yields CASSEAGRGNYGYTF.

V is TRBV29-1 and J is TRBJ2-3; 10 bases map to TRBD1. V lost 6 bases, J lost 3 bases, and 6 bases stayed unmatched. The CDR3 extends over 14 amino acids. In germline, CDR1 is SQVTM, CDR2 ANQGSEA. The CDR3 here is CSVNRDRGTDTQYF. The CDR3, as DNA: TGCAGCGTAAACCGGGACAGGGGAACAGATACGCAGTATTTT.

The chain joins TRBV28 to TRBJ2-7, with 8 bases matching TRBD1. Germline trimming cut 3 bases from V and 2 bases from J; bases unmatched to any gene: 6. The CDR3 is 15 residues long. The germline V gene encodes CDR1 MDHEN and CDR2 SYDVKM. CDR3 sequence: CASSFQGTGTYEQYF. CDR3 nucleotides: TGTGCCAGCAGTTTCCAAGGGACAGGAACCTACGAGCAGTACTTC.

The V gene is TRBV10-2, the J gene TRBJ2-3; 12 nucleotides align to TRBD2. CDR3 length: 18 amino acids. Germline V gene sequence: CDR1 WSHSY, CDR2 SAAADI. V shed 0 bases, J shed 5 bases, and the junction held 9 bases outside the gene matches. The CDR3: CASSESRWTSGEKDTQYF. For the CDR3, the DNA is TGCGCCAGCAGTGAGTCGCGGTGGACTAGCGGGGAGAAAGATACGCAGTATTTT.

The table lists this clone with a count of one. The gene calls are TRBV29-1 and TRBJ1-1, with D tentatively TRBD1 (5 bases). V lost 5 bases and J 3 bases, leaving 16 bases between the germline ends. The length of the CDR3 is 14 residues. CDR1 is SQVTM, CDR2 ANQGSEA, per germline. The CDR3 DNA sequence: TGCAGCGTTTGGGGCAGGCCCGGGCACACTGAAGCTTTCTTT. This codes for CSVWGRPGHTEAFF.

The V and J genes are TRBV29-1 and TRBJ1-1, with a possible D match to TRBD1 (5 bases). The V and J ends lost 6 bases and 2 bases respectively, with 13 bases between them. The V gene's germline CDR1 is SQVTM and CDR2 ANQGSEA. The CDR3 sequence is 13 residues long. The CDR3 sequence is CSVCTQGNTEAFF. As DNA, the CDR3 is TGCAGCGTGTGCACTCAGGGTAACACTGAAGCTTTCTTT.

The gene calls are TRBV19 and TRBJ2-3; 8 bases line up with TRBD2. This CDR3 contains 16 residues. Germline CDR1 LNHDA, CDR2 SQIVND (reference sequence). J gave up 0 bases and V 3 bases, and 5 bases lay outside the gene matches. In DNA, the CDR3 is TGTGCCAGTAGTATGGGAGCTAGCGGGAGCACAGATACGCAGTATTTT. It yields the protein CASSMGASGSTDTQYF.

This chain joins TRBV5-1 and TRBJ2-7; D might be TRBD1 (6 bases). The V end was cut by 0 bases, the J end by 2 bases, with 9 bases between. The CDR3 runs 14 residues. Germline V gives CDR1 SGHRS, CDR2 YFSETQ. CDR3: CASSLGTATYEQYF. The CDR3 bases are TGCGCCAGCAGCTTGGGGACAGCGACCTACGAGCAGTACTTC.

The chain has TRBV10-2 and TRBJ2-5, with TRBD2 identical over 8 bases. Trimming cost V 6 bases and J 5 bases; bases outside gene matches: 11. Germline V gene lookup returns CDR1 WSHSY and CDR2 SAAADI. The CDR3 is 15 amino acids. The chain's CDR3 is CASRGVGGAGETQYF. CDR3 DNA: TGCGCCAGCAGAGGAGTCGGGGGGGCCGGCGAGACCCAGTACTTC.

The chain has TRBV19 and TRBJ1-1, with no clear D. Trimming shortened V by 3 bases and J by 7 bases, and 15 bases separated the two germline ends. Germline assignment: CDR1 LNHDA and CDR2 SQIVND (reference sequence). This CDR3 is 14 amino acids long. The CDR3 sequence is CASSIRSGQLEAFF. The CDR3 coding sequence is TGTGCCAGTAGTATCCGGAGTGGTCAGCTTGAAGCTTTCTTT.